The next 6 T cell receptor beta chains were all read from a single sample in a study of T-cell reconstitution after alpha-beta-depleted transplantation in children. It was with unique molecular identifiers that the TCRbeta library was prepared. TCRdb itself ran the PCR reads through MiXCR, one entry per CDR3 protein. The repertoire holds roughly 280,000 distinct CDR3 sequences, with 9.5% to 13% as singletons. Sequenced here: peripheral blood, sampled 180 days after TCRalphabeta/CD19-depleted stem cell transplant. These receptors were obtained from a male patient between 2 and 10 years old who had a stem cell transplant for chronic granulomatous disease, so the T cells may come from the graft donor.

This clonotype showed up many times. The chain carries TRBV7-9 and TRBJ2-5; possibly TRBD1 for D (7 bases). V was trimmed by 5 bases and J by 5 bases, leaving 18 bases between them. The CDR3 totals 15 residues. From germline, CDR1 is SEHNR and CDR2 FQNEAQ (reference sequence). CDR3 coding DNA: TGTGCCAGCAGCGACTTTGGAGGGGGCGGGGAGACCCAGTACTTC. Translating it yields CASSDFGGGGETQYF.

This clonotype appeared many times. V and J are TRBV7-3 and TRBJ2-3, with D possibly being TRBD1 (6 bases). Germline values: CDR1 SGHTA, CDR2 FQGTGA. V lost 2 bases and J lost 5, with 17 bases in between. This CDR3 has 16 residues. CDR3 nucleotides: TGTGCCAGCAGCTTAGGGGCAGGGGTTTCTAGAGATACGCAGTATTTT. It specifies CASSLGAGVSRDTQYF.

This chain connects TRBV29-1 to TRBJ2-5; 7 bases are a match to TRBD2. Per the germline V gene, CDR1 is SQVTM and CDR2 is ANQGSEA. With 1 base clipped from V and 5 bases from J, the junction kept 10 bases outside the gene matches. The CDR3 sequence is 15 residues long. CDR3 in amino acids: CSVEVGGEGPETQYF. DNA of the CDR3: TGCAGCGTTGAAGTGGGAGGGGAAGGGCCGGAGACCCAGTACTTC.

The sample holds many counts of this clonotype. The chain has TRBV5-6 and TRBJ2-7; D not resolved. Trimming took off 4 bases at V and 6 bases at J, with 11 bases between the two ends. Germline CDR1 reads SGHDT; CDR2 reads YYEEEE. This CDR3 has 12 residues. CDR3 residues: CASSLRIGEQYF. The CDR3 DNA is TGTGCCAGCAGCCTTAGAATTGGCGAGCAGTACTTC.

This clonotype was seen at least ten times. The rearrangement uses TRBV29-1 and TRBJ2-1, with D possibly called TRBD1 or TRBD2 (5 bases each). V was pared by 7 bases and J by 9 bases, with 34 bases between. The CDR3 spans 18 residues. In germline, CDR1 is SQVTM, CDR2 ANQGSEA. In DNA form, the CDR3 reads TGCAGCGCCGGCTCACTCAACAGGAACCGGGAATCGCGTAGTGAGCAGTTCTTC. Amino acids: CSAGSLNRNRESRSEQFF.

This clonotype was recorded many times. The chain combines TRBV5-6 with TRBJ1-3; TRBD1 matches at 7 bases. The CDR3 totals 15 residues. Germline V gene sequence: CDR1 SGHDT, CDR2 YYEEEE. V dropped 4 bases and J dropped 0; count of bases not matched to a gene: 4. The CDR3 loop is CASSPTGDSGNTIYF. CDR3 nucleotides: TGTGCCAGCAGCCCAACAGGGGACTCTGGAAACACCATATATTTT.